The clone carrying this TCR beta chain was detected only once. What it binds is unknown. V dropped 2 bases and J dropped 7; count of bases not matched to a gene: 0. Germline V lookup: CDR1 MNHEY, CDR2 SVGAGI. This CDR3 is built from 12 residues. The data originate from a study of cytomegalovirus exposure and HLA in healthy donors. Across the whole study: Unique TCRs from HLA-typed donors, 80 million to 100 million of them, were held in an early data release.

PCR used 60 Vbeta primers and 13 Jbeta primers. Libraries were prepared by immunoSEQ multiplex PCR; TCRdb keeps only in-frame clonotypes and omits some of them. Of about 89,000 clones listed, 60% to 70% are singletons. Study findings and constraints: The classifier reportedly diagnosed cytomegalovirus status with high sensitivity and specificity.

This chain links TRBV6-5 with TRBJ2-5; 8 bases are a match to TRBD1. The TCR comes from a woman in her 30s in good health and CMV-seronegative. The specimen was PBMCs. The CDR3: CASSYDRGTQYF. For the CDR3, the DNA is TGTGCCAGCAGTTACGACAGGGGGACCCAGTACTTC.